Each of the 18 T cell receptor beta chains below was sequenced from the same sample in a study of identical twins. TCRdb processed the 5' RACE reads anew with MiXCR; each CDR3 protein has one entry. The sample contains under 900,000 distinct CDR3 sequences, 18% of which appear only once. These sequences were also reported in another study, on T cells expressing NK-cell markers.

The sequenced sample consisted of PBMCs. The source of these receptors is a woman aged 18-35 years in good health.

This clonotype was seen a handful of times. CDR3 nucleotides: TGTGCCTCCCTAGGCAGGTCGAATTCACCCCTCCACTTT. Translating gives CASLGRSNSPLHF. The chain joins TRBV6-1 to TRBJ1-6; unclear D gene. The germline V gene encodes CDR1 MNHNS and CDR2 SASEGT. CDR3 length: 13 residues. V was cut by 11 bases and J by 7 bases, with 15 bases left in between.

V usage is TRBV9 and J usage is TRBJ2-1; 7 bases fit TRBD1. Germline V gene sequence: CDR1 SGDLS, CDR2 YYNGEE. Trimming at V came to 8 bases and at J to 0 bases, leaving 5 bases not matched to a gene. The CDR3 is 14 amino acids. The CDR3 nucleotides are TGTGCCAGTAACAGGGGCAGCTCCTACAATGAGCAGTTCTTC. It encodes CASNRGSSYNEQFF.

This clonotype was detected only a few times. The rearrangement joins TRBV20-1 to TRBJ2-1, with 9 bases lining up with TRBD2. The ends lost 1 base at V and 0 bases at J; junction bases unmatched: 10. The CDR3 loop spans 18 amino acids. Germline V gives CDR1 DFQATT, CDR2 SNEGSKA (reference sequence). In nucleotides, the CDR3 is TGCAGTGCTAGAGGGTGGAGCGGGGGGACTTACTCCTACAATGAGCAGTTCTTC. Translation gives CSARGWSGGTYSYNEQFF.

The chain uses TRBV19 and TRBJ1-1, with no clear D. The CDR3 is made up of 16 amino acids. V lost 7 bases and J lost 1, with 19 bases in between. Per germline, CDR1 LNHDA and CDR2 SQIVND (reference sequence). In DNA form, the CDR3 reads TGTGCCAGTATCGACCCCAAAGGGAGGAGGAACACTGAAGCTTTCTTT. Translated, it gives CASIDPKGRRNTEAFF.

This clonotype was observed at least ten times. The CDR3 sequence is CASRELQGTGELFF. CDR3 nucleotide sequence: TGTGCCAGCAGGGAACTACAGGGCACCGGGGAGCTGTTTTTT. The rearrangement joins TRBV6-1 to TRBJ2-2, with TRBD1 as a possible D gene (6 bases). This CDR3 has 14 residues. Trimming removed 6 bases at V and 4 bases at J, with 12 bases between. The V gene's germline CDR1 is MNHNS and CDR2 SASEGT.

This clonotype was detected a few times. The chain uses TRBV9 and TRBJ2-5; D uncertain. With 0 bases removed from V and 2 bases from J, the gap between germline ends came to 11 bases. CDR3 length: 15 residues. Germline V gene sequence: CDR1 SGDLS, CDR2 YYNGEE. CDR3 residues: CASSVGRQQQETQYF. CDR3 sequence (DNA): TGTGCCAGCAGCGTAGGCCGGCAACAACAAGAGACCCAGTACTTC.

This clonotype was seen more than once but under ten times. The rearrangement uses TRBV20-1 and TRBJ1-1; D unresolved. The CDR3 runs to 11 residues. Per the germline V gene, CDR1 is DFQATT and CDR2 is SNEGSKA (reference sequence). Trimming removed 6 bases from V and 6 bases from J, with 11 bases in between. CDR3 loop: CSAPWRSEAFF. In nucleotides, the CDR3 is TGCAGTGCCCCCTGGAGGTCTGAAGCTTTCTTT.

This clonotype has just a few counts. The chain is built from TRBV5-4 and TRBJ2-7; D gene unclear. The length of the CDR3 is 15 residues. CDR1 is SGHNT and CDR2 is YYREEE in the germline V gene (reference sequence). V was shortened by 3 bases and J by 1 base, with 14 bases between the two germline ends. The CDR3 loop reads CASSSFTESSYEQYF. CDR3 bases: TGTGCCAGCAGCTCCTTTACAGAAAGTTCCTACGAGCAGTACTTC.

The chain carries TRBV6-2 or TRBV6-3 and TRBJ2-7; D unclear. Germline V lookup: CDR1 MNHEY, CDR2 SVGEGT. The CDR3 has 13 amino acids. Trimming shortened V by 4 bases and J by 2 bases, and 9 bases separated the two germline ends. The CDR3 here is CASSFSFAYEQYF. CDR3 DNA: TGTGCCAGCAGTTTCTCTTTTGCCTACGAGCAGTACTTC.

The V and J genes are TRBV6-1 and TRBJ1-1; the D gene is possibly TRBD1 (5 bases). The CDR3 has 16 residues. Germline lookup yields CDR1 MNHNS and CDR2 SASEGT. Trimming took off 0 bases at V and 6 bases at J, with 17 bases between the two ends. CDR3 residues: CASSEALLRREAEAFF. The DNA of the CDR3 is TGTGCCAGCAGTGAAGCGCTTCTTCGCAGGGAGGCTGAAGCTTTCTTT.

The rearrangement links TRBV20-1 to TRBJ1-6; weak D call: TRBD1 (6 bases). The CDR3 length is 13 residues. Trimming stripped 6 bases from V and 5 bases from J, with 11 bases between. Germline values: CDR1 DFQATT, CDR2 SNEGSKA (reference sequence). This CDR3 reads CSAKDSNNSPLHF. CDR3 in DNA: TGCAGTGCCAAGGACAGTAATAATTCACCCCTCCACTTT.

This clonotype was detected many times. The chain links TRBV20-1 to TRBJ1-4; D gene unclear. V lost 5 bases and J lost 8, with 15 bases in between. The CDR3 extends over 13 amino acids. Germline loops: CDR1 DFQATT, CDR2 SNEGSKA (reference sequence). Written as DNA, the CDR3 is TGCAGTGCTTACACCCCCCTGGGCGAAAAACTGTTTTTT. Translating gives CSAYTPLGEKLFF.

In its sample, this clonotype was seen a few times. J is TRBJ2-7 and V is TRBV20-1; D may be TRBD1 or TRBD2 (5 bases each). The CDR3 sequence is 14 residues long. Germline V gene sequence: CDR1 DFQATT, CDR2 SNEGSKA (reference sequence). The ends were cut back, 4 bases at V and 2 bases at J, with 15 bases in the middle. The CDR3 reads CSANPGPKTYEQYF. For the CDR3, the DNA is TGCAGTGCTAACCCGGGACCCAAGACCTACGAGCAGTACTTC.

V gene TRBV21-1 combines with J gene TRBJ1-2. TRBV21-1 is tagged as a pseudogene. This CDR3 has 16 residues. The CDR3 DNA is TGTGCCAGCAGCCTTATTCCAGGGAAAGCTAACTATGGCTACACCTTC. It translates to CASSLIPGKANYGYTF.

The chain combines TRBV12-3 or TRBV12-4 with TRBJ2-1, with TRBD2 identical over 10 bases. V lost 5 bases and J lost 8; bases outside the gene matches: 15. The CDR3 length is 17 residues. CDR3 coding DNA: TGTGCCAGCAGTCAGGCCTCCCTAGCGGGGGCGGATGATGAGCAGTTCTTC. Its protein product is CASSQASLAGADDEQFF.

This chain joins TRBV6-2 or TRBV6-3 and TRBJ2-1; 10 bases align to TRBD2. The J segment lost 8 bases and the V segment lost 6 bases, leaving 10 bases of the junction unmatched. The V gene's germline CDR1 is MNHEY and CDR2 SVGEGT. The CDR3 is 15 amino acids. The CDR3 loop is CASSKLAGLLHEQFF. The CDR3 region has the DNA TGTGCCAGCAGCAAACTAGCGGGACTGCTACATGAGCAGTTCTTC.

This clonotype was detected a few times. The V and J genes are TRBV9 and TRBJ1-1; no clear D. This CDR3 contains 16 residues. V was cut by 1 base and J by 0 bases, with 13 bases left in between. Germline V gene lookup returns CDR1 SGDLS and CDR2 YYNGEE. Written as DNA, the CDR3 is TGTGCCAGCAGCGTACCCATGGGGTACATGAACACTGAAGCTTTCTTT. Encoded protein: CASSVPMGYMNTEAFF.

In regard to this clonotype: The junction does not match germline at one end; this may be a read error. CDR3 bases: TGTGCCAGCACCCTAGCAGGGGAGCCTATAAACTTC. Its protein product is CASTLAGEPINF. The gene calls are TRBV12-3 or TRBV12-4 and TRBJ2-5; D perhaps matches TRBD1 (6 bases). CDR3 length: 12 amino acids.